This TCR beta chain derives from a study of T cell repertoires in cytomegalovirus infection. Study-wide results and limits: Predominance within the ex vivo response was attributable to HLA-C-restricted CMV-specific TCR beta clonotypes.

Each CDR3 protein gets one entry after TCRdb re-called the reads with MiXCR. The sample lists around 530,000 distinct CDR3 sequences, approximately 26% occurring once. As concerns this clonotype: The antigen is unknown.

The TCR comes from a human donor in good health (CMV status not recorded). Some clones in this sample may be carry-over from other donors' samples. The sample comprised PBMCs.

The DNA of the CDR3 is TGTGCCAGCTCACCACCCCTAGCGGGAGCGGTGACGCAGTATTTT. This gives the protein CASSPPLAGAVTQYF. This chain links TRBV18 with TRBJ2-3; 10 bases align to TRBD2. The CDR3 sequence is 15 residues long. Germline assignment: CDR1 KGHSH and CDR2 LQKENI. Trimming removed 0 bases from V and 9 bases from J; junction bases left unmatched: 6. The complete variable domain, with remaining parts taken from reference TRBV18 and TRBJ2-3, reads NAGVMQNPRHLVRRRGQEARLRCSPMKGHSHVYWYRQLPEEGLKFMVYLQKENIIDESGMPKERFSAEFPKEGPSILRIQQVVRGDSAAYFCASSPPLAGAVTQYFGPGTRLTVL.